This T cell receptor delta chain was captured in a study of gamma-delta T cells after stem cell transplantation. The V gene's germline CDR1 is GEAIGNYY and CDR2 EKD. V was pared by 4 bases and J by 0 bases, with 12 bases of the junction left unmatched. CDR3 length: 20 residues. This clone appeared a few times. TCRdb redid clone calling on the RT-PCR reads using CATT. There are roughly 15,000 delta-chain clones in the sample; roughly 29% occur only once, and 3.8% lies in the top ten. Sequenced material: gamma-delta T cells. The V gene is TRDV2, the J gene TRDJ3; 9 bases line up with TRDD3. The sequence was obtained from a human donor. It is not recorded whose cells these are; they may come from a transplant donor. The CDR3 DNA reads as TGTGCCTGTGATCTACCTACTGGGGGACATAGCTCCTGGGACACCCGACAGATGTTTTTC. Amino acids: CACDLPTGGHSSWDTRQMFF.